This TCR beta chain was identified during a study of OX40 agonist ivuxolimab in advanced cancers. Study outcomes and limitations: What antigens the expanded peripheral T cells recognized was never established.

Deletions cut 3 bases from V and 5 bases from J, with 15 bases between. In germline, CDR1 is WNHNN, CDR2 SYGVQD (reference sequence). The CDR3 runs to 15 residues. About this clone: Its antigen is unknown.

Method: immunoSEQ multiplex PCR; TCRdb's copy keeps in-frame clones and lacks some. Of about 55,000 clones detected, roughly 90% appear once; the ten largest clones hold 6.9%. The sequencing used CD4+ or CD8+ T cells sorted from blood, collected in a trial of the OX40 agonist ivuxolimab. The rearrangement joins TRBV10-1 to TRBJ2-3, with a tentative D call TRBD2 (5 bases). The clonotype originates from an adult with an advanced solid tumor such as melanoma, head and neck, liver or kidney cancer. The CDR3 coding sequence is TGCGCCAGCAGTGACCCCGGGATTGGTATAGATACGCAGTATTTT. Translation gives CASSDPGIGIDTQYF.